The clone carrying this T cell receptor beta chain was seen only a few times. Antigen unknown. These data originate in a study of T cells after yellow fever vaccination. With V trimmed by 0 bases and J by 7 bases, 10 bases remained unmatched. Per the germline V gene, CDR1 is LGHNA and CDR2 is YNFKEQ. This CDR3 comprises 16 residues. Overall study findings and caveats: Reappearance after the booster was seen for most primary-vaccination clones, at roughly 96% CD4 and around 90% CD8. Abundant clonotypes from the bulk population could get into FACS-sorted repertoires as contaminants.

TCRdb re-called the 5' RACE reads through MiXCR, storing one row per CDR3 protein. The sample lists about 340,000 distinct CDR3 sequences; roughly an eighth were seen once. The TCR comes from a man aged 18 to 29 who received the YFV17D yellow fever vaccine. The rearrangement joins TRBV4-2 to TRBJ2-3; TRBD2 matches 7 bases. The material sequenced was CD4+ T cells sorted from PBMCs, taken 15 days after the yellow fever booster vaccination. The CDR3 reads CASSQETQRGSNTQYF. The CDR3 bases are TGTGCCAGCAGCCAAGAGACCCAGCGGGGCTCGAATACGCAGTATTTT.